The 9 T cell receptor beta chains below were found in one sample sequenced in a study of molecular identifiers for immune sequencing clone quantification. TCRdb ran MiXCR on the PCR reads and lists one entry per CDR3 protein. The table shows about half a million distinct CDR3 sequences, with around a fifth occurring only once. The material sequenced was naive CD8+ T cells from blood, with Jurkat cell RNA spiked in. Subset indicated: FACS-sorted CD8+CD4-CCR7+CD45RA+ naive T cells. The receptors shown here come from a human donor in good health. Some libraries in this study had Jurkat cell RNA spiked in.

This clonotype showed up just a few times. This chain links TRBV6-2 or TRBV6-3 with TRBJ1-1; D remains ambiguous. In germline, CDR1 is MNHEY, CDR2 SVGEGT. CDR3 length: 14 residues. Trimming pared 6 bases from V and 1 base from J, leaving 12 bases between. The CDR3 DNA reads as TGTGCCAGCAGCCCTACAGTAACGAACACTGAAGCTTTCTTT. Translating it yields CASSPTVTNTEAFF.

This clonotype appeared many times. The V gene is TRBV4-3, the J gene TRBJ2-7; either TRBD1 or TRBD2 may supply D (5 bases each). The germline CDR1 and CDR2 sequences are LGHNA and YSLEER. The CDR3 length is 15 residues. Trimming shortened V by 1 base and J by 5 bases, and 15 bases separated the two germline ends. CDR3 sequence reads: CASSQAGRFRDEQYF. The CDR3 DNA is TGCGCCAGCAGCCAAGCGGGACGCTTCCGCGACGAGCAGTACTTC.

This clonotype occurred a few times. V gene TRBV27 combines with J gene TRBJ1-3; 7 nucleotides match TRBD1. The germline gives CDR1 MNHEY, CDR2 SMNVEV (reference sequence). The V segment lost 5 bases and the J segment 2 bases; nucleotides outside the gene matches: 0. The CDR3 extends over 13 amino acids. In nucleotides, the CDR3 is TGTGCCAGCAGTACAGGGGCTGGAAACACCATATATTTT. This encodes CASSTGAGNTIYF.

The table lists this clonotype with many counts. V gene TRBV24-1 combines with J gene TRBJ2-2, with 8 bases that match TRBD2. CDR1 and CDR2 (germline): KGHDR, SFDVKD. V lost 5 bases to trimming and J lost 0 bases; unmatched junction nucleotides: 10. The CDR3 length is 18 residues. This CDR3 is CATSAKLAEDTNTGELFF. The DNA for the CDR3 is TGTGCCACCAGTGCAAAACTAGCGGAAGACACGAACACCGGGGAGCTGTTTTTT.

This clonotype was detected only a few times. CDR3 sequence reads: CAWAGYEEKLFF. The CDR3 region has the DNA TGTGCCTGGGCGGGATATGAGGAAAAACTGTTTTTT. The chain carries TRBV30 and TRBJ1-4; D is ambiguous. Germline lookup yields CDR1 GTSNPN and CDR2 SVGIG (reference sequence). The germline V and J ends were trimmed by 5 bases and 8 bases, with 12 bases remaining between them. There are 12 residues in the CDR3.

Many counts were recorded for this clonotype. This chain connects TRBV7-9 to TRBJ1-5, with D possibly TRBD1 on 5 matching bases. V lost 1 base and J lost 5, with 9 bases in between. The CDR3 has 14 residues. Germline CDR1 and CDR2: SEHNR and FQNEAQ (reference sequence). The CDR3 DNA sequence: TGTGCCAGCAGCTTAGGGGGAGGGGATCAGCCCCAGCATTTT. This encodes CASSLGGGDQPQHF.

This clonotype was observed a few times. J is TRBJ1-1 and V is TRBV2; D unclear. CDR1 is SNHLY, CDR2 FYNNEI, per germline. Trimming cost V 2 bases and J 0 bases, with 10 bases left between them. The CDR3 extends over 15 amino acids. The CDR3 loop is CASSESGSLNTEAFF. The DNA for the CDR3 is TGTGCCAGCAGTGAATCGGGCAGCCTGAACACTGAAGCTTTCTTT.

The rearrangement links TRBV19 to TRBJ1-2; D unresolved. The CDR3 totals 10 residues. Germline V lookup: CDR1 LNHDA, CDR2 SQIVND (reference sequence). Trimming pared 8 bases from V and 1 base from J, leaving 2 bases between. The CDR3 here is CASFNYGYTF. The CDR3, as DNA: TGTGCCAGTTTTAACTATGGCTACACCTTC. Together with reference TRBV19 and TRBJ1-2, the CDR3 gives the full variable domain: DGGITQSPKYLFRKEGQNVTLSCEQNLNHDAMYWYRQDPGQGLRLIYYSQIVNDFQKGDIAEGYSVSREKKESFPLTVTSAQKNPTAFYLCASFNYGYTFGSGTRLTVV.

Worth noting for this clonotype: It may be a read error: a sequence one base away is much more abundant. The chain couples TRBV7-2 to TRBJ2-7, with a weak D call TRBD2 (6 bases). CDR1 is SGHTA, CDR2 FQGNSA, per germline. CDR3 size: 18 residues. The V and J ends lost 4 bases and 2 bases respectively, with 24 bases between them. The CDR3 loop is CASSSGPSAEGQPYEQYF. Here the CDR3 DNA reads TGTGCCAGCAGCTCCGGACCATCAGCGGAGGGTCAACCCTACGAGCAGTACTTC.